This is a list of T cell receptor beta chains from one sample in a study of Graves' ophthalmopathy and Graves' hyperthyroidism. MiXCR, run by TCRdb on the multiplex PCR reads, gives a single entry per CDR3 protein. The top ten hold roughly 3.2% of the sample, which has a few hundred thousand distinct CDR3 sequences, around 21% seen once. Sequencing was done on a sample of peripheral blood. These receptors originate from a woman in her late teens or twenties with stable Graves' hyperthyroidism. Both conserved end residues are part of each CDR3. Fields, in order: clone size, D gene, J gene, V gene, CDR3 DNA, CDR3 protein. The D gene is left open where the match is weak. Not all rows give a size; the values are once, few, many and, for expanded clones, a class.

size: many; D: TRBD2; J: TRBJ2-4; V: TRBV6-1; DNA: TGTGCCTCTGGGACTAGCGAGTACATTAAGTACTTC; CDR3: CASGTSEYIKYF
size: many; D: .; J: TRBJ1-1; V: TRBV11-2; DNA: TGTGCCAGCAGCTTAGGGGCGGGGGTGTCCACTGAAGCTTTCTTT; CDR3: CASSLGAGVSTEAFF
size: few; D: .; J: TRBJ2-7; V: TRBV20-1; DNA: TGCAGTGCTCCCGGGTCCCTCATTACCTACGAGCAGTACTTC; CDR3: CSAPGSLITYEQYF
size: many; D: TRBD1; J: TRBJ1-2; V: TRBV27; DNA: TGTGCCAGCAGTCCCGGGACAGGGCGGTCGAACTATGGCTACACCTTC; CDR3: CASSPGTGRSNYGYTF
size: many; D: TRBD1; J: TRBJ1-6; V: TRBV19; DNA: TGTGCCAGTACCACGGACAGGGGGCATTCACCCCTCCACTTT; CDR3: CASTTDRGHSPLHF
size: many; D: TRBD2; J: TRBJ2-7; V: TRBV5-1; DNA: TGCGCCAGCAGCCGAGCGGGAGGACGGTACGAGCAGTACTTC; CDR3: CASSRAGGRYEQYF
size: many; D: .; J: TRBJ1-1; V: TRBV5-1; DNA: TGCGCCAGCAGCCCATTTGGTGTGGATGAAGCTTTCTTT; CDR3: CASSPFGVDEAFF
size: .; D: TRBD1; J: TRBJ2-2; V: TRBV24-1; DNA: TGTGCCACCAGTGATCCGACAGGGTTGGGCACCGGGGAGCTGTTTTTT; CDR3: CATSDPTGLGTGELFF
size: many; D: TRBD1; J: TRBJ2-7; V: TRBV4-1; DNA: TGCGCCAGCAGCATTTCGGGACAGGGTAGGTCCGAGCAGTACTTC; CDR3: CASSISGQGRSEQYF
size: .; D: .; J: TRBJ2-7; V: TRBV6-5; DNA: TGTGCCAGCAGTTACCAGATTAGTAGCTACGAGCAGTACTTC; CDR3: CASSYQISSYEQYF
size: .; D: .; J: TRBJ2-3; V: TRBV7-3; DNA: TGTGCCAGCAGCCTCTCGCCGGGGTCACGGCCCTCTCTGGTGGATACGCAGTATTTT; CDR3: CASSLSPGSRPSLVDTQYF
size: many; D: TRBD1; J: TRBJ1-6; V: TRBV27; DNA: TGTGCCAGCAGTTTATCAGGGACAGCCTATAATTCACCCCTCCACTTT; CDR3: CASSLSGTAYNSPLHF
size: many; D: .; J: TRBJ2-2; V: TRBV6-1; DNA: TGTGCCAGCAGCCTAGAAAGGGGAAACACCGGGGAGCTGTTTTTT; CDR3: CASSLERGNTGELFF
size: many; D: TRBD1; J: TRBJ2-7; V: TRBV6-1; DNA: TGTGCCAGTGACCGGACAGGATTAATCTACGAGCAGTACTTC; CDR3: CASDRTGLIYEQYF
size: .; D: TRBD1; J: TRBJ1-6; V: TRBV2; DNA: TGTGCCAGCACCGGAGGGGACAGGAATTCACCCCTCCACTTT; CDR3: CASTGGDRNSPLHF
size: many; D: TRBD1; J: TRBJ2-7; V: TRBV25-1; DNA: TGTGCCAGCAGTGGCGCAACCCGGGACAGGCTTTGGGAGCAGTACTTC; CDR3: CASSGATRDRLWEQYF
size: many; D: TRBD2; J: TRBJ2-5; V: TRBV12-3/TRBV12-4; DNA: TGTGCCAGCAGCCCTACTAGCGGGGGTCTCAGAGAGACCCAGTACTTC; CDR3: CASSPTSGGLRETQYF
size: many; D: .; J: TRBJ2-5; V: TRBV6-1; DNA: TGTGCCAGCAGTGGAGGTGGGGGGCTTGAGACCCAGTACTTC; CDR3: CASSGGGGLETQYF
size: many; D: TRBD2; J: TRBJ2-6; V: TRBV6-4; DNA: TGTGCCAGCACCTCCGGGACTAGTCAGTCTGGGGCCAACGTCCTGACTTTC; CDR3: CASTSGTSQSGANVLTF
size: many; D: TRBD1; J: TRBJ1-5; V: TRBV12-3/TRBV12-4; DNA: TGTGCCAGCAGTGAGACAGGGTTAAGGCAGCCCCAGCATTTT; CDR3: CASSETGLRQPQHF
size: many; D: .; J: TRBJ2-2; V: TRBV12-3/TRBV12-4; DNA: TGTGCCAGCAGTCCAATTACGGCCGGGGAGCTGTTTTTT; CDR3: CASSPITAGELFF
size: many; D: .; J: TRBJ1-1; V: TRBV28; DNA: TGTGCCAGCAGTTTCGGTCAGGGGTCGGTGAACACTGAAGCTTTCTTT; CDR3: CASSFGQGSVNTEAFF
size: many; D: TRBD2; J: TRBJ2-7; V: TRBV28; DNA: TGTGCCAGCACCGCCAGCAGCGGGAGGGCCCACGAGCAGTACTTC; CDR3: CASTASSGRAHEQYF
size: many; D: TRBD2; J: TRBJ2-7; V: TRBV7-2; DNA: TGTGCCAGCAGCTTAGGGTCAGCGGGAGGGTACGAGCAGTACTTC; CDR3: CASSLGSAGGYEQYF
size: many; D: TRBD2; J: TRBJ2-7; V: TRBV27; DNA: TGTGCCAGCAGTTATACCGGGACTACAACCTACGAGCAGTACTTC; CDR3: CASSYTGTTTYEQYF
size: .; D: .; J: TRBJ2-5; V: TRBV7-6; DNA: TGTGCCAGCACCCTAAACGGGGGGACCCAGTACTTC; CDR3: CASTLNGGTQYF
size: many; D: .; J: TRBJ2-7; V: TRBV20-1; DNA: TGCAGTACGACAGCTAGGGGCCTCTCTGGGTCCGAGCAGTACTTC; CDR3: CSTTARGLSGSEQYF
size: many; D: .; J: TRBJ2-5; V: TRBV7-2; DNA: TGTGCCAGCAGCTGGGGGAAGGGCCGAGAAGAGACCCAGTACTTC; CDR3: CASSWGKGREETQYF